These T cell receptor beta chains were read from a single sample in a study of patients and donors after allogeneic stem cell transplantation. Via MiXCR, TCRdb re-called the RT-PCR reads, giving one row per CDR3 protein. The table lists some 880,000 distinct CDR3 sequences, approximately 19% of them singletons. The sequencing input was blood, either unsorted or a sorted T cell fraction (not recorded which). These receptors were obtained from a human donor who was either an allogeneic HSCT recipient or a stem cell or donor lymphocyte infusion donor (not recorded which). It is not recorded whose cells these are; they may come from a transplant donor. CDR3s include the opening cysteine and the closing phenylalanine or tryptophan. Fields, in order: J gene, clone size, D gene, V gene, CDR3 protein, CDR3 DNA. A D gene is named only where the DNA matches it firmly. Clone size is shown for a subset of rows, as once, few, many or a class of expanded clone.

>TRBJ2-1|few|.|TRBV7-3
CASSESTYNEQFF
TGTGCCAGCAGCGAGAGTACCTACAATGAGCAGTTCTTC
>TRBJ2-1|.|.|TRBV20-1
CSARLGGGSYNEQFF
TGCAGTGCTAGATTAGGTGGGGGCTCCTACAATGAGCAGTTCTTC
>TRBJ2-2|few|.|TRBV6-2/TRBV6-3
CASRTGELFF
TGTGCCAGCAGGACCGGGGAGCTGTTTTTT
>TRBJ1-5|.|.|TRBV5-5
CASSSGDLGAQPQHF
TGTGCCAGCAGCTCCGGGGACCTAGGGGCTCAGCCCCAGCATTTT
>TRBJ2-1|few|.|TRBV24-1
CATSGERRSYNEQFF
TGTGCCACCAGTGGAGAGAGGAGATCCTACAATGAGCAGTTCTTC
>TRBJ2-7|few|.|TRBV2
CASSEFYEQYF
TGTGCCAGCAGTGAATTTTACGAGCAGTACTTC
>TRBJ2-1|few|.|TRBV29-1
CSVEENGYNEQFF
TGCAGCGTTGAAGAAAACGGGTACAATGAGCAGTTCTTC
>TRBJ2-7|.|TRBD2|TRBV27
CASSLSSGGSGTEQYF
TGTGCCAGCAGTTTATCGTCGGGAGGTAGCGGGACTGAGCAGTACTTC
>TRBJ2-3|few|.|TRBV29-1
CSVEETASTDTQYF
TGCAGCGTTGAAGAGACGGCTAGCACAGATACGCAGTATTTT
>TRBJ1-5|.|TRBD1|TRBV6-1
CASSARDRGVYQPQHF
TGTGCCAGCAGTGCCCGGGACAGGGGGGTTTATCAGCCCCAGCATTTT
>TRBJ2-5|.|TRBD1|TRBV4-2
CASSPRTGTEQETQYF
TGTGCCAGCAGCCCGAGGACTGGGACAGAACAAGAGACCCAGTACTTC
>TRBJ2-3|.|.|TRBV7-8
CASSTRHAGAPDTQYF
TGTGCCAGCAGCACCAGACATGCGGGGGCCCCAGATACGCAGTATTTT
>TRBJ2-1|.|.|TRBV5-1
CASSRWGDEQFF
TGCGCCAGCAGCCGTTGGGGGGATGAGCAGTTCTTC
>TRBJ2-7|few|.|TRBV12-3/TRBV12-4
CASSYSTAGQYF
TGTGCCAGCAGTTACTCGACAGCAGGGCAGTACTTC
>TRBJ2-7|.|.|TRBV7-9
CASSLTGTPHNYEQYF
TGTGCCAGCAGTCTAACTGGGACGCCCCATAACTACGAGCAGTACTTC
>TRBJ2-7|.|TRBD2|TRBV7-8
CASSSKRGLAGGPYEQYF
TGTGCCAGCAGCTCAAAGAGGGGGCTAGCGGGAGGGCCCTACGAGCAGTACTTC
>TRBJ2-1|.|TRBD2|TRBV12-5
CASGLVQTSGTYNEQFF
TGTGCTAGTGGTTTGGTACAGACTAGCGGGACTTACAATGAGCAGTTCTTC
>TRBJ2-3|many|TRBD1|TRBV6-5
CASSYSTGTDTQYF
TGTGCCAGCAGTTACTCGACAGGGACAGATACGCAGTATTTT
>TRBJ2-1|.|TRBD1|TRBV9
CASSAWTGDYNEQFF
TGTGCCAGCAGCGCCTGGACAGGGGATTACAATGAGCAGTTCTTC
>TRBJ2-1|.|TRBD2|TRBV2
CASSTSGYSYNEQFF
TGTGCCAGCAGTACTAGCGGGTATTCCTACAATGAGCAGTTCTTC
>TRBJ1-3|many|.|TRBV24-1
CATSGSSGNTIYF
TGTGCCACCAGTGGGTCCTCTGGAAACACCATATATTTT
>TRBJ2-1|.|TRBD2|TRBV7-9
CASSLARTSGINEQFF
TGTGCCAGCAGCTTAGCGCGCACTAGCGGGATAAATGAGCAGTTCTTC
>TRBJ2-7|.|TRBD1|TRBV6-1
CASWGQGGYEQYF
TGTGCCAGCTGGGGACAGGGGGGCTACGAGCAGTACTTC
>TRBJ1-5|few|.|TRBV2
CASRPTFSNQPQHF
TGTGCCAGCAGACCCACGTTTAGCAATCAGCCCCAGCATTTT
>TRBJ2-3|.|TRBD2|TRBV7-8
CASSLGLLAGASTDTQYF
TGTGCCAGCAGCCTAGGGTTACTAGCGGGAGCTAGCACAGATACGCAGTATTTT
>TRBJ2-1|.|TRBD1|TRBV5-6
CASSPDGTAYNEQFF
TGTGCCAGCAGCCCCGACGGGACAGCCTACAATGAGCAGTTCTTC
>TRBJ2-5|.|.|TRBV29-1
CSTQNKETQYF
TGCAGCACCCAGAACAAAGAGACCCAGTACTTC
>TRBJ2-7|few|.|TRBV7-7
CASSPFVGGTYEQYF
TGTGCTAGCAGCCCGTTCGTTGGGGGAACCTACGAGCAGTACTTC
>TRBJ2-1|many|.|TRBV12-3/TRBV12-4
CASSFGLAVDEQFF
TGTGCCAGCAGTTTCGGCCTAGCAGTCGATGAGCAGTTCTTC
>TRBJ1-2|.|.|TRBV10-3
CAIGLQGVTYGYTF
TGTGCCATCGGGCTACAGGGAGTAACCTATGGCTACACCTTC
>TRBJ1-1|.|.|TRBV29-1
CSAPNRRNTEAFF
TGCAGCGCCCCAAACAGGAGGAACACTGAAGCTTTCTTT
>TRBJ2-7|.|TRBD1|TRBV5-1
CASSERDRYSYEQYF
TGCGCCAGCAGCGAAAGGGACAGATACTCCTACGAGCAGTACTTC
>TRBJ1-4|.|.|TRBV20-1
CSASVDIRGNEKLFF
TGCAGTGCTAGTGTCGATATCCGGGGTAATGAAAAACTGTTTTTT
>TRBJ2-4|.|.|TRBV12-3/TRBV12-4
CAITSSANIQYF
TGTGCCATCACGTCTTCCGCGAACATTCAGTACTTC
>TRBJ2-3|few|.|TRBV20-1
CSVRLRRDTQYF
TGCAGTGTCCGGCTTCGCAGGGATACGCAGTATTTT
>TRBJ1-4|.|.|TRBV6-2/TRBV6-3
CASSYAGTENEKLFF
TGTGCCAGCAGTTACGCGGGGACGGAGAATGAAAAACTGTTTTTT
>TRBJ2-2|.|TRBD1|TRBV28
CASSFFQGDTGELFF
TGTGCCAGCAGTTTTTTTCAGGGGGACACCGGGGAGCTGTTTTTT
>TRBJ1-1|few|.|TRBV4-2
CASSQDPGAVNTEAFF
TGTGCCAGCAGCCAAGATCCGGGGGCAGTGAACACTGAAGCTTTCTTT
>TRBJ2-3|few|.|TRBV12-3/TRBV12-4
CASSLSLAGTDTQYF
TGTGCCAGCAGTTTATCCTTAGCGGGCACAGATACGCAGTATTTT
>TRBJ1-6|few|.|TRBV2
CASSRTAGSPLHF
TGTGCCAGCAGTAGGACAGCTGGGTCACCCCTCCACTTT
>TRBJ2-7|.|TRBD2|TRBV29-1
CSVEDPSAGVSEQYF
TGCAGCGTTGAAGATCCCAGCGCGGGAGTGTCTGAGCAGTACTTC
>TRBJ1-2|.|.|TRBV6-5
CASSYGGGDNYGYTF
TGTGCCAGCAGTTACGGAGGGGGGGATAACTATGGCTACACCTTC
>TRBJ1-1|.|.|TRBV20-1
CSAREWSGNTEAFF
TGCAGTGCTAGAGAATGGAGTGGAAACACTGAAGCTTTCTTT